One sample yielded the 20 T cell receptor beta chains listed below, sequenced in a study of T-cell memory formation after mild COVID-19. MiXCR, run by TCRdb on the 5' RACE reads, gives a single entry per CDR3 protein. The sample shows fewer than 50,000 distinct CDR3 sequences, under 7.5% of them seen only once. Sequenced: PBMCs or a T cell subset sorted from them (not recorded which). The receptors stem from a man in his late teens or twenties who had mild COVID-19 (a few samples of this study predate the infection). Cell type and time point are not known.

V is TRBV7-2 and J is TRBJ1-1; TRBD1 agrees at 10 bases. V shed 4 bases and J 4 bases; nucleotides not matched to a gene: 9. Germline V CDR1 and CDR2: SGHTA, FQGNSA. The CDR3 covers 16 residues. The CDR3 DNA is TGTGCCAGCAGCTCCCCTCGACAGGGGGCTTCCACTGAAGCTTTCTTT. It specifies CASSSPRQGASTEAFF.

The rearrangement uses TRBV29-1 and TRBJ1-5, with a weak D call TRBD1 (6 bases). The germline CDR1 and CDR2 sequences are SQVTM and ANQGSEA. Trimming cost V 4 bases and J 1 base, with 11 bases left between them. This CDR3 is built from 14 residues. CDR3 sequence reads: CSVGGLGSNQPQHF. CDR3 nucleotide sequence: TGCAGCGTTGGGGGGCTAGGGAGCAATCAGCCCCAGCATTTT.

The CDR3 sequence: CSARGGGTEAFF. CDR3 nucleotide sequence: TGCAGTGCTAGGGGGGGAGGGACTGAAGCTTTCTTT. The chain has TRBV20-1 and TRBJ1-1; perhaps TRBD1 as D (5 bases). V dropped 3 bases and J dropped 5 bases, with 10 bases sitting between them. Germline loops: CDR1 DFQATT, CDR2 SNEGSKA (reference sequence). This CDR3 is 12 amino acids long.

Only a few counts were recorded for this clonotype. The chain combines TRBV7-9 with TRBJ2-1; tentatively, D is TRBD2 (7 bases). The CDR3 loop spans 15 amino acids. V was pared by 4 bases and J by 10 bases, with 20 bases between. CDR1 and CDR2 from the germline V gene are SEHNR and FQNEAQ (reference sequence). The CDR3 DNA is TGTGCCAGCAGCTGGGCCTGGCGGGGGCTCCACGAGCAGTTCTTC. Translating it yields CASSWAWRGLHEQFF.

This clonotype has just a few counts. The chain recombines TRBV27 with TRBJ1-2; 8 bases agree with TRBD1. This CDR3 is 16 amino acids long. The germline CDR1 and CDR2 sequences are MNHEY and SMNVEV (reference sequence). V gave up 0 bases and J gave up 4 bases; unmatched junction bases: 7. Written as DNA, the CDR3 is TGTGCCAGCAGTTTATCTCCGGACAGGGATCCCTATGGCTACACCTTC. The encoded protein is CASSLSPDRDPYGYTF.

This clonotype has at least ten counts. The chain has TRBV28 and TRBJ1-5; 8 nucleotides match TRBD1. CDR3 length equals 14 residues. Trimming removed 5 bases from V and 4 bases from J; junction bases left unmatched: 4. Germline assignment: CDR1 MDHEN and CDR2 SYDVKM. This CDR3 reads CASSITGGNQPQHF. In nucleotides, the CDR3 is TGTGCCAGCAGTATTACAGGGGGGAATCAGCCCCAGCATTTT.

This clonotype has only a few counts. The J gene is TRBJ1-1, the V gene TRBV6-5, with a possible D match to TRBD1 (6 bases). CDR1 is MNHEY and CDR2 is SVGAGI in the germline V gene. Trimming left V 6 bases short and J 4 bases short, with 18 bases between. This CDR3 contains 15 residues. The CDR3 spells CASSYGWQGRTEAFF. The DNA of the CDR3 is TGTGCCAGCAGCTACGGGTGGCAGGGGCGCACTGAAGCTTTCTTT.

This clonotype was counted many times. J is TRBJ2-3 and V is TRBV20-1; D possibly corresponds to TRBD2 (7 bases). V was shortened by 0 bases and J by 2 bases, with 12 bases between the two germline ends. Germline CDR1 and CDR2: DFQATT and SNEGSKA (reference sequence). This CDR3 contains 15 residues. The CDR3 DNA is TGCAGTGCTAGAGATCGGCGGGGGCTCACAGATACGCAGTATTTT. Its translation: CSARDRRGLTDTQYF.

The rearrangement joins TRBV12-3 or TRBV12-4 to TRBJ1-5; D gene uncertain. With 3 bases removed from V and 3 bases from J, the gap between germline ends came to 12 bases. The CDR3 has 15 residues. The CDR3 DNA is TGTGCCAGCAGTTTCGGAGGGTCCTACAATCAGCCCCAGCATTTT. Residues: CASSFGGSYNQPQHF.

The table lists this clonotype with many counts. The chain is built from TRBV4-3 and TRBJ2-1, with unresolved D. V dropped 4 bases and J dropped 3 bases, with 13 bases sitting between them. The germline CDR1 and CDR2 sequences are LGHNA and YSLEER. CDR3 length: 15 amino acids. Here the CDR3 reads CASSPWVGNYNEQFF. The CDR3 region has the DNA TGCGCCAGCAGCCCATGGGTAGGGAACTACAATGAGCAGTTCTTC.

The CDR3 DNA sequence: TGCGCCAGCAGCCGTTCACCGAGGGACACTGAAGCTTTCTTT. The encoded protein is CASSRSPRDTEAFF. The gene calls are TRBV5-1 and TRBJ1-1; unclear D gene. Trimming shortened V by 4 bases and J by 3 bases, and 13 bases separated the two germline ends. Germline V gene lookup returns CDR1 SGHRS and CDR2 YFSETQ. This CDR3 has 14 residues.

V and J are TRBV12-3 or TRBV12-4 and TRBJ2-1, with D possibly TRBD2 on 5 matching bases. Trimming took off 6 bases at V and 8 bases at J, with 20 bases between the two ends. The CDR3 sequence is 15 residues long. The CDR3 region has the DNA TGTGCCAGCAGCCAGCCAATACGGGGTACAGATGAGCAGTTCTTC. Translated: CASSQPIRGTDEQFF.

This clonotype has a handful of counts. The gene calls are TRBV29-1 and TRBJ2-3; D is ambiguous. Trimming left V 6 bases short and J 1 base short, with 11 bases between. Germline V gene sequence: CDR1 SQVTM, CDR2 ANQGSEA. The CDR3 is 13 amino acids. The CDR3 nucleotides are TGCAGCGTCCGCCCCGGTGGCACAGATACGCAGTATTTT. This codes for CSVRPGGTDTQYF.

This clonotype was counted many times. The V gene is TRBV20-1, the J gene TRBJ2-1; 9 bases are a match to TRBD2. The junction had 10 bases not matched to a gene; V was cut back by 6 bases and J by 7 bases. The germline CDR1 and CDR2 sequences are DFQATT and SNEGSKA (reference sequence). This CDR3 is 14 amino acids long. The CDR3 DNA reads TGCAGTGCCTTAGGGCTAGCGGGATCAAATGAGCAGTTCTTC. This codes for CSALGLAGSNEQFF.

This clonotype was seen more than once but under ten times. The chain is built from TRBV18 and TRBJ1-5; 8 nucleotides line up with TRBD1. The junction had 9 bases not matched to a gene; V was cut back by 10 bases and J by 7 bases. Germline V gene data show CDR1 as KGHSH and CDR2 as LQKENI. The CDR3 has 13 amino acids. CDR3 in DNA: TGTGCCACCTCTGAGGACAGGGCCCAGCCCCAGCATTTT. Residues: CATSEDRAQPQHF.

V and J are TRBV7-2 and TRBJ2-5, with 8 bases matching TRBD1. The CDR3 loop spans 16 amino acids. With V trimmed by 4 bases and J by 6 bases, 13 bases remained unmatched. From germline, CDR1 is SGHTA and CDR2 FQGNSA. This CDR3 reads CASSSPRTGIGKTQYF. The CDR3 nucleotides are TGTGCCAGCAGCTCCCCGCGGACAGGGATTGGAAAGACCCAGTACTTC.

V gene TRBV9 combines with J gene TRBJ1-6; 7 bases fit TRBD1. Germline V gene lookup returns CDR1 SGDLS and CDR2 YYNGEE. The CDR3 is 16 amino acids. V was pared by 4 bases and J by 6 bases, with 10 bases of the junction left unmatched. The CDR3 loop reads CASSPQGTAINSPLHF. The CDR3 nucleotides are TGTGCCAGCAGCCCCCAAGGGACAGCTATTAATTCACCCCTCCACTTT.

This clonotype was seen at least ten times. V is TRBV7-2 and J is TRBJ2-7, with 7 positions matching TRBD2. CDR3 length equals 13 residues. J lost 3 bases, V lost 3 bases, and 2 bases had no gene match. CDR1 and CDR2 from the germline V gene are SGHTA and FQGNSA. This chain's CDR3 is CASSFSGGYEQYF. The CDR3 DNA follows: TGTGCCAGCAGCTTCTCGGGGGGCTACGAGCAGTACTTC.

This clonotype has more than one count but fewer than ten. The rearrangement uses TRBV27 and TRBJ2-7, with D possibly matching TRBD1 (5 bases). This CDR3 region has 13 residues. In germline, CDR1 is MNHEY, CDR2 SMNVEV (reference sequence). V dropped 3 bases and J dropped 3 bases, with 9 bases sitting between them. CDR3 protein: CASSLGHLYEQYF. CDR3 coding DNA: TGTGCCAGCAGTTTGGGGCACCTCTACGAGCAGTACTTC.

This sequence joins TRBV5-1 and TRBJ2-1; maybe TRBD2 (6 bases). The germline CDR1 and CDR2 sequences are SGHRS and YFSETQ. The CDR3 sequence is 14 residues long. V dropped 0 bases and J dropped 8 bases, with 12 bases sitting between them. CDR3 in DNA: TGCGCCAGCAGCTTGGGGGATCCGGGGGATGAGCAGTTCTTC. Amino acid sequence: CASSLGDPGDEQFF.